This entry lists 23 T cell receptor beta chains sequenced from one sample in a study of response to subunit inactivated influenza vaccine. TCRdb re-called the RT-PCR reads through MiXCR, storing one row per CDR3 protein. The table includes about 700,000 distinct CDR3 sequences, 15% to 17% detected once. Sequencing was performed on PBMCs from blood, taken roughly 12 days after vaccination. These receptor sequences come from a man aged 50 to 59 who received an inactivated influenza vaccine.

The chain combines TRBV6-2 or TRBV6-3 with TRBJ2-7; TRBD2 matches at 13 bases. The CDR3 is made up of 15 amino acids. In germline, CDR1 is MNHEY, CDR2 SVGEGT. The trim removed 2 bases at V and 5 bases at J, leaving 3 bases unmatched. The CDR3, as DNA: TGTGCCAGCAGTTACCGGACTAGCGGGAGAAACGAGCAGTACTTC. Translated: CASSYRTSGRNEQYF.

This clonotype was seen only a few times. The chain uses TRBV15 and TRBJ2-7, with D hard to call. The CDR3 sequence is 14 residues long. Trimming removed 4 bases from V and 5 bases from J, with 15 bases in between. Germline CDR1 is LNHNV and CDR2 is YYDKDF (reference sequence). CDR3 DNA sequence: TGTGCCACCAGCAAAAGAGAACGTCCCCACGAGCAGTACTTC. Translating it yields CATSKRERPHEQYF.

The chain has TRBV5-1 and TRBJ2-1; TRBD2 agrees at 12 bases. This CDR3 comprises 18 residues. J gave up 4 bases and V 3 bases, and 11 bases lay outside the gene matches. Germline values: CDR1 SGHRS, CDR2 YFSETQ. Here the CDR3 DNA reads TGCGCCAGCAGCTCACTAGCGGGGGGTTCTATGAGATACAATGAGCAGTTCTTC. Protein product: CASSSLAGGSMRYNEQFF.

This clonotype was observed a few times. This chain joins TRBV20-1 and TRBJ2-7; maybe TRBD2 (5 bases). V was shortened by 1 base and J by 6 bases, with 16 bases between the two germline ends. There are 14 residues in the CDR3. CDR1 DFQATT and CDR2 SNEGSKA come from the germline V gene (reference sequence). The CDR3 loop reads CSARAGYAVGEQYF. The CDR3 DNA is TGCAGTGCTAGAGCGGGGTATGCTGTAGGCGAGCAGTACTTC.

This clonotype was observed many times. The chain uses TRBV28 and TRBJ2-5; tentative D call: TRBD1 (5 bases). This CDR3 region has 13 residues. V was shortened by 6 bases and J by 5 bases, with 13 bases between the two germline ends. The germline V gene encodes CDR1 MDHEN and CDR2 SYDVKM. Here the CDR3 DNA reads TGTGCCAGCAGCTTAGGCAGGGTTGAGACCCAGTACTTC. It is translated as CASSLGRVETQYF.

The V and J genes are TRBV20-1 and TRBJ1-2; maybe TRBD1 (5 bases). This CDR3 is 14 amino acids long. Germline loops: CDR1 DFQATT, CDR2 SNEGSKA (reference sequence). V lost 8 bases and J 4 bases, leaving 20 bases between the germline ends. The CDR3 reads CSPEAGENFYGYTF. The CDR3 DNA follows: TGCAGTCCGGAGGCGGGGGAAAATTTCTATGGCTACACCTTC.

This clonotype was detected a few times. This sequence joins TRBV7-6 and TRBJ1-2, with D tentatively TRBD1 (5 bases). Trimming removed 5 bases at V and 14 bases at J, with 18 bases between. CDR1 and CDR2 (germline): SGHVS, FNYEAQ. The CDR3 length is 12 residues. The CDR3 DNA follows: TGTGCCAGCAGCCCTCCCCTGACAGAGCTTACCTTC. Residues: CASSPPLTELTF.

This clonotype was picked up a small number of times. The rearrangement links TRBV11-1 to TRBJ2-3; D is possibly TRBD1 (5 bases). CDR3 size: 19 residues. Trimming shortened V by 1 base and J by 0 bases, and 20 bases separated the two germline ends. Germline V lookup: CDR1 SGHAT, CDR2 FQDESV (reference sequence). The DNA of the CDR3 is TGTGCCAGCAGCTTAGTTATCTTCGTCCCCGACAGCAGCACAGATACGCAGTATTTT. Protein product: CASSLVIFVPDSSTDTQYF. Together with reference TRBV11-1 and TRBJ2-3, the CDR3 gives the full variable domain: EAEVAQSPRYKITEKSQAVAFWCDPISGHATLYWYRQILGQGPELLVQFQDESVVDDSQLPKDRFSAERLKGVDSTLKIQPAELGDSAMYLCASSLVIFVPDSSTDTQYFGPGTRLTVL.

This clonotype was seen a few times. V usage is TRBV10-2 and J usage is TRBJ1-2; 8 nucleotides align to TRBD1. The germline V gene encodes CDR1 WSHSY and CDR2 SAAADI. V gave up 5 bases and J gave up 6 bases; unmatched junction bases: 14. The CDR3 is 16 residues long. The CDR3 region is CASSPTSDRGAHGYTF. In nucleotides, the CDR3 is TGCGCCAGCAGTCCTACCTCCGACAGGGGCGCCCATGGCTACACCTTC.

V gene TRBV11-2 combines with J gene TRBJ2-1, with 8 bases aligning to TRBD2. The CDR3 consists of 19 residues. The trim removed 3 bases at V and 2 bases at J, leaving 15 bases unmatched. The germline gives CDR1 SGHAT, CDR2 FQNNGV. CDR3 DNA: TGTGCCAGCAGCTTCCCTACCCAAAGAATAGCGGGGACCTACAATGAGCAGTTCTTC. This codes for CASSFPTQRIAGTYNEQFF.

This clonotype was seen just once. The chain joins TRBV7-9 to TRBJ1-1; no firm D call. V was trimmed by 5 bases and J by 1 base, leaving 8 bases between them. This CDR3 spans 13 amino acids. Germline V CDR1 and CDR2: SEHNR, FQNEAQ (reference sequence). The DNA of the CDR3 is TGTGCCAGCAGCCGACATCAGAACACTGAAGCTTTCTTT. It codes for CASSRHQNTEAFF.

There are a few counts of this clonotype. The chain recombines TRBV29-1 with TRBJ1-2, with 10 bases aligning to TRBD1. The germline V gene has CDR1 SQVTM and CDR2 ANQGSEA. CDR3 length equals 12 residues. V dropped 6 bases and J dropped 8; count of bases not matched to a gene: 6. The CDR3 region is CSVLDRGQGYTF. Written as DNA, the CDR3 is TGCAGCGTCCTCGACAGGGGGCAAGGCTACACCTTC.

This clonotype came up a few times. The rearrangement uses TRBV4-2 and TRBJ2-1, with D maybe TRBD2 (6 bases). V lost 1 base to trimming and J lost 2 bases, with 12 bases between them. The CDR3 contains 16 residues. Germline-derived CDR1 and CDR2 are LGHNA and YNFKEQ. The CDR3 coding sequence is TGTGCCAGCAGCCAAGTTAGGGACTGGGCCTACAATGAGCAGTTCTTC. This encodes CASSQVRDWAYNEQFF.

This clonotype has a handful of counts. The chain links TRBV7-9 to TRBJ2-1; 7 bases are a match to TRBD1. After removal of 5 bases from V and 8 bases from J, the junction contained 15 bases not matched to a gene. CDR1 and CDR2 (germline): SEHNR, FQNEAQ (reference sequence). CDR3 size: 16 residues. CDR3 in DNA: TGTGCCAGCAGCCCAAGGACAGGCCCTAGGAGGCATGAGCAGTTCTTC. Its translation: CASSPRTGPRRHEQFF. The entire variable domain, with the rest obtained from reference TRBV7-9 and TRBJ2-1, is as follows: DTGVSQNPRHKITKRGQNVTFRCDPISEHNRLYWYRQTLGQGPEFLTYFQNEAQLEKSRLLSDRFSAERPKGSFSTLEIQRTEQGDSAMYLCASSPRTGPRRHEQFFGPGTRLTVL.

This clonotype was counted between two and nine times. The chain employs TRBV5-1 and TRBJ1-1; the D gene is possibly TRBD1 (6 bases). CDR1 is SGHRS and CDR2 is YFSETQ in the germline V gene. Trimming left V 4 bases short and J 0 bases short, with 10 bases between. CDR3 length: 14 residues. The CDR3 spells CASSVRGLNTEAFF. In nucleotides, the CDR3 is TGCGCCAGCAGCGTCCGGGGGCTGAACACTGAAGCTTTCTTT.

This clonotype was found a few times. The J gene is TRBJ1-3, the V gene TRBV7-8; maybe TRBD1 (5 bases). Germline-derived CDR1 and CDR2 are SGHVS and FQNEAQ. V was cut by 5 bases and J by 2 bases, with 13 bases left in between. The CDR3 spans 15 residues. The CDR3 reads CASSLEPGAGNTIYF. DNA for the CDR3: TGTGCCAGCAGCCTAGAGCCGGGGGCTGGAAACACCATATATTTT.

This clonotype was found a few times. The chain recombines TRBV9 with TRBJ2-1; 8 positions agree with TRBD2. The germline gives CDR1 SGDLS, CDR2 YYNGEE. This CDR3 has 16 amino acids. V gave up 0 bases and J gave up 8 bases; unmatched junction bases: 10. CDR3 residues: CASSVVAGLGADEQFF. The DNA of the CDR3 is TGTGCCAGCAGCGTAGTAGCGGGACTGGGGGCGGATGAGCAGTTCTTC.

J is TRBJ2-5 and V is TRBV6-5, with a tentative D call TRBD2 (6 bases). The V gene lost 2 bases and the J gene lost 2 bases, with 9 bases spanning the gap. Germline CDR1 MNHEY, CDR2 SVGAGI. The CDR3 contains 14 residues. CDR3 DNA sequence: TGTGCCAGCAGTTACCGACTAGAACAAGAGACCCAGTACTTC. Translated, it gives CASSYRLEQETQYF.

The chain employs TRBV5-1 and TRBJ2-5; 7 bases match TRBD1. Germline values: CDR1 SGHRS, CDR2 YFSETQ. The CDR3 runs 15 residues. J lost 4 bases, V lost 0 bases, and 6 bases had no gene match. The CDR3: CASSLGTGLRETQYF. The CDR3 DNA follows: TGCGCCAGCAGCTTGGGGACAGGATTAAGAGAGACCCAGTACTTC.

This clonotype has ten or more counts. The chain has TRBV7-2 and TRBJ2-1; 7 bases match TRBD2. This CDR3 is 15 amino acids long. With V trimmed by 4 bases and J by 2 bases, 5 bases remained unmatched. Looked up from germline, CDR1 is SGHTA and CDR2 is FQGNSA. The CDR3, as DNA: TGTGCCAGCAGCTCGACTAGCTTCCCCTACAATGAGCAGTTCTTC. It is translated as CASSSTSFPYNEQFF.

This clonotype was observed a single time. The rearrangement links TRBV24-1 to TRBJ1-5, with D uncertain. This CDR3 comprises 14 residues. Trimming removed 4 bases at V and 2 bases at J, with 8 bases between. Germline CDR1 reads KGHDR; CDR2 reads SFDVKD. Written as DNA, the CDR3 is TGTGCCACCAGTGAGAAGAGGGGCAATCAGCCCCAGCATTTT. As protein: CATSEKRGNQPQHF.

The V call is TRBV25-1, the J call TRBJ2-5, with 12 bases that match TRBD2. CDR1 and CDR2 (germline): MGHDK, SYGVNS. Unmatched junction bases numbered 3, after V lost 2 bases and J lost 5 bases. The CDR3 covers 15 residues. CDR3 bases: TGTGCCAGCAGTGAACTAGCGGGAGGGCTCGAGACCCAGTACTTC. Protein: CASSELAGGLETQYF.

This clonotype has only a few counts. The chain joins TRBV4-3 to TRBJ2-7; possibly TRBD1 for D (5 bases). Germline values: CDR1 LGHNA, CDR2 YSLEER. The CDR3 runs to 13 residues. With 3 bases removed from V and 6 bases from J, the gap between germline ends came to 12 bases. Here the CDR3 reads CASSHSQGSEQYF. Written as DNA, the CDR3 is TGCGCCAGCAGCCATAGCCAGGGAAGCGAGCAGTACTTC.